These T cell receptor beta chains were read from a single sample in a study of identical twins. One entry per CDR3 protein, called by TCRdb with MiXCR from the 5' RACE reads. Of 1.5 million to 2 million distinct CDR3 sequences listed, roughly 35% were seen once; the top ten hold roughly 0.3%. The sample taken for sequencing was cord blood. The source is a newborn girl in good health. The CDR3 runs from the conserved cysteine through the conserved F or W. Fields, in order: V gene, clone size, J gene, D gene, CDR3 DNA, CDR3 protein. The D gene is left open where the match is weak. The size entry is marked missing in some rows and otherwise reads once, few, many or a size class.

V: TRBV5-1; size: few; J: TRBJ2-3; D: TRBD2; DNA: TGCGCCAGCAGCACGGGACTAGGGGGTAGTACAGATACGCAGTATTTT; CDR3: CASSTGLGGSTDTQYF
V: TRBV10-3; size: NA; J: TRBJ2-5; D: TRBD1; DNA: TGTGCCATCAGGGGGACAGGGCCTCGAGAGACCCAGTACTTC; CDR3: CAIRGTGPRETQYF
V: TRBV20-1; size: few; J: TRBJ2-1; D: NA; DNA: TGCAGTGCTAGAGATTTGGGGACCTACAATGAGCAGTTCTTC; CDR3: CSARDLGTYNEQFF
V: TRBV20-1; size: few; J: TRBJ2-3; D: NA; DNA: TGCAGTGCAAATAAAACGCCAGATACGCAGTATTTT; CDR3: CSANKTPDTQYF
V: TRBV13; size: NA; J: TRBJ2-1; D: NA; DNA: TGTGCCAGCAGCTTCTCTCGAGAGAGCGTCTACAATGAGCAGTTCTTC; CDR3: CASSFSRESVYNEQFF
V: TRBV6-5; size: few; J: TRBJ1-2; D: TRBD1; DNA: TGTGCCAGCAGTGACAGGGTGATTAACTATGGCTACACCTTC; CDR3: CASSDRVINYGYTF
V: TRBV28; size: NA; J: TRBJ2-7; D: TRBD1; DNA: TGTGCCAGCAGGGGGGACAGATACGAGCAGTACTTC; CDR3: CASRGDRYEQYF
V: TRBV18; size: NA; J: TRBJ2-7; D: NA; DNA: TGTGCCAGCTCACCTTTCTCGAAGGGCTCCTACGAGCAGTACTTC; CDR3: CASSPFSKGSYEQYF
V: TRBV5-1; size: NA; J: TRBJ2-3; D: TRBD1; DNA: TGCGCCAGCGCACCACCACGATCCGGGACAGGGAGGCAAAGCTACACAGATACGCAGTATTTT; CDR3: CASAPPRSGTGRQSYTDTQYF
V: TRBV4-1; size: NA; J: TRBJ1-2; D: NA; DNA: TGCGCCAGCAGCCAAGTCGGGCGACCTCATGGCTACACCTTC; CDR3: CASSQVGRPHGYTF
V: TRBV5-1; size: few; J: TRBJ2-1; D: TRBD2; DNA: TGCGCCAGCAGCTTGGTCACTAGCGGGGGACTGGCCTACAATGAGCAGTTCTTC; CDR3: CASSLVTSGGLAYNEQFF